This T cell receptor (beta chain) was sequenced during a study of blood T cell repertoires in COVID-19 (TCRdb year 2020). Notes on the research overall: Samples from collaborators originated in the United States, Italy and Spain and spanned both the acute and convalescent phases of COVID-19. Deeply sampled blood TCRbeta repertoires from subjects exposed to, actively infected with, or recovered from COVID-19 were included in the dataset. The prospective study material was composed of cDNA or gDNA derived from T cells, B-cell-depleted T cells, or PBMCs. Where available, HLA class I and class II types were taken from metadata supplied by the sample provider and were not determined by assay-based typing. The repertoires were released in a freely available public database intended as a resource for research on the immune response to SARS-CoV-2. Samples were obtained from the ongoing ImmuneRACE study (first 160 participants) and from 1,254 subjects provided by 6 global collaborators. Sample metadata almost always included a de-identified subject ID, COVID-19 status, age in years and sex. Findings and caveats that apply to the study as a whole: How much clinical and demographic metadata was included differed by source and by participant, and the metadata was provided uncurated.

Enrolling through a virtual design, the prospective study's participants ranged in age from roughly 18 to 95 years and lived across around 25 United States geographic areas. To assign participants to cohorts, the prospective study relied on clinical history that participants themselves reported in a screening survey and a study questionnaire. Exposed participants were defined as having been in contact with someone with a PCR-confirmed or clinician-diagnosed COVID-19 case within 2 weeks of study entry. In the prospective study, whole blood, serum and a nasopharyngeal or oropharyngeal swab were collected from each participant by mobile phlebotomists. Prospective study participants could optionally give additional blood draws and questionnaires over an approximately two-month period. Before DNA extraction, blood samples from the prospective study were shipped at room temperature or frozen. About this clone itself: Its antigen remains unidentified. Base qualities are not recorded, but no much larger clone differs from it by a single base.

The immunoSEQ Assay, a bias-controlled multiplex PCR, was used to amplify TCRbeta CDR3 regions from genomic DNA. Turning to the authors' computational methods: The number of nucleated cells in each sample was estimated from the amplification of reference gene primers within the assay. Sequence reads were collapsed and filtered to measure the absolute abundance of every unique TCRbeta CDR3 rearrangement. Productive Simpson clonality was computed per sample as the square root of Simpson's diversity index over productive rearrangements. What TCRdb holds here is the immuneACCESS table cut down to in-frame rearrangements. Part of the clones is not present; checked against another copy, under half of the missing clones reflect an unresolved V gene, and the others are unexplained. The D gene and trimming were derived from the DNA, and the V and J assignments and clone size from that table. This sample has more than 300,000 clones in its table, and approximately 91% of those were observed once. Around 3.9% of the sample goes to the ten largest clones.

The receptor was isolated from a woman aged 25 to 39 who had been exposed to COVID-19. Sequenced: PBMCs or T cells enriched from blood (not recorded which).

The sequenced DNA is TGCGCCAGCAGCCCCACTTCACCCGGGGAGCTGTTTTTT. Its coded protein is CASSPTSPGELFF. The receptor chain draws on TRBV5-1 and TRBJ2-2; the D gene identity is not certain. The CDR3 starts with the cysteine, ends with the phenylalanine, and has 13 residues. Only the CDR3 DNA is retained, 39 bases long and in frame from the first base. Between the V and J ends, shortened by 4 bases and 6 bases respectively, the junction contains 10 bases. For CDR1 and CDR2, the germline V gene lists SGHRS and YFSETQ. Where the CDR3 stops, the reference TRBV5-1 and TRBJ2-2 genes take over; the full variable domain is KAGVTQTPRYLIKTRGQQVTLSCSPISGHRSVSWYQQTPGQGLQFLFEYFSETQRNKGNFPGRFSGRQFSNSRSEMNVSTLELGDSALYLCASSPTSPGELFFGEGSRLTVL.